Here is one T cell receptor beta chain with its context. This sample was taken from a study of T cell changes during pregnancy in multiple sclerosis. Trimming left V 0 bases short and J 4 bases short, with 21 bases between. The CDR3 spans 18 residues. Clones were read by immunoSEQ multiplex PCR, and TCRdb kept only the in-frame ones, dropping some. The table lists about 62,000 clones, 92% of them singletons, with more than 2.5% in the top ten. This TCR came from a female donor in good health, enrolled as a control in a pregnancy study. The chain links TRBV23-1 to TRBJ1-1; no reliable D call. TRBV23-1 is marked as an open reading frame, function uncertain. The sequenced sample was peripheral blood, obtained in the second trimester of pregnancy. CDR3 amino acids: CASSQSTRAEKSGTEAFF. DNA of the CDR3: TGCGCCAGCAGTCAATCAACGAGGGCCGAGAAGTCGGGCACTGAAGCTTTCTTT.